The 3 T cell receptor beta chains below were found in one sample sequenced in a study of OX40 agonist ivuxolimab in advanced cancers. Only in-frame clones appear in the TCRdb table, and some are missing; sequencing was by immunoSEQ multiplex PCR. Of tens of thousands of clones listed, roughly 86% are singletons. The sequences come from CD4+ or CD8+ T cells sorted from blood, collected in a trial of the OX40 agonist ivuxolimab. These TCRs come from an adult with an advanced solid tumor such as melanoma, head and neck, liver or kidney cancer.

The V call is TRBV9, the J call TRBJ2-1, with TRBD2 matching over 11 bases. The CDR3 is 15 amino acids. Germline loops: CDR1 SGDLS, CDR2 YYNGEE. V shed 0 bases and J 8 bases; nucleotides not matched to a gene: 4. This CDR3 is CASSVASGGFDEQFF. DNA for the CDR3: TGTGCCAGCAGCGTAGCTAGCGGGGGGTTCGATGAGCAGTTCTTC.

This chain connects TRBV6-6 to TRBJ2-1; D is unclear. CDR1 is MNHNY, CDR2 SVGAGI, per germline (reference sequence). CDR3 length equals 14 residues. The V end was cut by 8 bases, the J end by 0 bases, with 11 bases between. DNA for the CDR3: TGTGCCAGCGCGGTTTCCCACTCCTACAATGAGCAGTTCTTC. The encoded protein is CASAVSHSYNEQFF.

The chain uses TRBV29-1 and TRBJ1-5; TRBD1 agrees at 10 bases. The CDR3 loop spans 14 amino acids. The germline CDR1 and CDR2 sequences are SQVTM and ANQGSEA. Trimming cost V 4 bases and J 2 bases; bases outside gene matches: 2. The CDR3 region is CSVGTGGGNQPQHF. CDR3 DNA: TGCAGCGTTGGGACAGGGGGAGGCAATCAGCCCCAGCATTTT.